The sequence of this TCR beta chain was determined in a study of STAT5B mutations in CD4+ large granular lymphocyte leukemia. Study at large: The CDR3 'QG' motif was associated with a particular HLA allele among healthy donors.

The CDR3 is made up of 13 amino acids. Clones were read by immunoSEQ multiplex PCR, and TCRdb kept only the in-frame ones, dropping some. The table records around 35,000 clones, approximately 67% of them present only once. This clonotype was obtained from a human donor in good health. The sequenced material came from CD4+ T cells from blood buffy coats. This rearrangement joins TRBV7-5 to TRBJ2-5; the table assigns TRBD2, which was not confirmed against the DNA. TRBV7-5 is shown as a pseudogene. CDR3 region: CARSKGTRMSQYF. The CDR3 bases are TGTGCCAGAAGCAAAGGGACTAGAATGTCCCAGTACTTC.